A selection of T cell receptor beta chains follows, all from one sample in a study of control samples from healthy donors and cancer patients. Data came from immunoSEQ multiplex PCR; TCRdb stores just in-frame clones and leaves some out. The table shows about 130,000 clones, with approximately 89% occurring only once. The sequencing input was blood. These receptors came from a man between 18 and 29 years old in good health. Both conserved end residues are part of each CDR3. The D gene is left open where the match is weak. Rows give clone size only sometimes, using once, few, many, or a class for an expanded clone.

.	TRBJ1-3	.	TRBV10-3	CAGWDSGNTIYF	TGTGCCGGGTGGGACTCTGGAAACACCATATATTTT
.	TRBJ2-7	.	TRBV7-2	CASSLVAGQGYEQYF	TGTGCCAGCAGCTTAGTTGCAGGTCAAGGTTACGAGCAGTACTTC
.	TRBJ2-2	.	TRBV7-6	CASSLAGRNTGELFF	TGTGCCAGCAGCTTAGCCGGCAGGAACACCGGGGAGCTGTTTTTT
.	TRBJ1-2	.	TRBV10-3	CAIGNYGYTF	TGTGCCATCGGCAACTATGGCTACACCTTC
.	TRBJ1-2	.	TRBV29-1	CSVERGVYGYTF	TGCAGCGTTGAACGTGGAGTGTATGGCTACACCTTC
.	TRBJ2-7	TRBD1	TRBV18	CASSPKTGFAYEQYF	TGTGCCAGCTCACCCAAGACAGGGTTCGCCTACGAGCAGTACTTC
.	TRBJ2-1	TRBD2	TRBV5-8	CASSMIAGVVYEQFF	TGTGCCAGCAGCATGATAGCGGGGGTAGTGTATGAGCAGTTCTTC
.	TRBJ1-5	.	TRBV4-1	CASSQGVGGLGQPQHF	TGCGCCAGCAGCCAGGGGGTCGGGGGGCTGGGTCAGCCCCAGCATTTT
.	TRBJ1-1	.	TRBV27	CASSLSGVNTEAFF	TGTGCCAGCAGTTTATCAGGGGTAAACACTGAAGCTTTCTTT
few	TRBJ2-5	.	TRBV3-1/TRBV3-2	CASSQEDTLQETQYF	TGTGCCAGCAGCCAAGAGGACACCCTCCAAGAGACCCAGTACTTC